This T cell receptor beta chain stems from a study of T-cell memory formation after mild COVID-19. On the study more broadly: Among the donors, TCR clusters were largely specific to each donor.

This clonotype was recorded a few times. What it binds is unknown. V shed 2 bases, J shed 7 bases, and the junction held 2 bases outside the gene matches. The CDR3 consists of 15 residues. Per germline, CDR1 SGHTA and CDR2 FQGNSA. TCR alpha and TCR beta cDNA libraries carrying sample barcodes and UMIs were produced by 5'RACE using constant-segment primers. MiXCR, applied by TCRdb to the 5' RACE reads, yields one record per CDR3 protein. This sample has 250,000 to 350,000 distinct CDR3 sequences, with about 16% found just once. General study points: Clones contracting over day 15 to 85 were CD4/CD8 balanced, with later expanders leaning CD4+. Memory cells collected pre-infection included some clones that later responded, suggesting cross-reactive memory joined.

The clonotype comes from a man between 18 and 29 years old who had mild COVID-19 (a few samples of this study predate the infection). Cell type and time point are not known. V is TRBV7-2 and J is TRBJ1-6, with 10 nucleotides matching TRBD1. The specimen sequenced was PBMCs or a T cell subset sorted from them (not recorded which). The CDR3 nucleotides are TGTGCCAGCAGCTTAATGGGACAGGGGAATTCACCCCTCCACTTT. It specifies CASSLMGQGNSPLHF. The full variable domain, with the rest looked up from reference TRBV7-2 and TRBJ1-6, is GAGVSQSPSNKVTEKGKDVELRCDPISGHTALYWYRQSLGQGLEFLIYFQGNSAPDKSGLPSDRFSAERTGGSVSTLTIQRTQQEDSAVYLCASSLMGQGNSPLHFGNGTRLTVT.